A selection of T cell receptor beta chains follows, all from one sample in a study of T cell responses to AZD1222 COVID-19 vaccine. The table came from immunoSEQ multiplex PCR; TCRdb's copy has only in-frame clones and leaves some out. The data contain about 82,000 clones, about 87% of them seen just once; the ten biggest clones take up 5.7%. The sample in question was peripheral blood, obtained on day 0 of AZD1222 vaccination. Receptor source: an adult in good health. CDR3s include the opening cysteine and the closing phenylalanine or tryptophan. The D gene is left open where the match is weak. The listing skips clone size in some rows; elsewhere it reads once, few, many or a size class.

D,size,V,J,CDR3,DNA
TRBD1,-,TRBV11-2,TRBJ1-2,CASSPTGNYGYTF,TGTGCCAGCAGTCCGACAGGGAACTATGGCTACACCTTC
TRBD1,-,TRBV7-2,TRBJ1-1,CASRPTTGGTEAFF,TGTGCCAGCAGACCTACGACAGGGGGCACTGAAGCTTTCTTT
-,-,TRBV7-3,TRBJ2-7,CASSLMGGSYEQYF,TGTGCCAGCAGCTTAATGGGTGGCTCCTACGAGCAGTACTTC
-,-,TRBV12-3/TRBV12-4,TRBJ1-2,CASSLEARGYTF,TGTGCCAGCAGTTTAGAGGCTCGTGGCTACACCTTC
-,-,TRBV7-2,TRBJ1-2,CASSLWGLGYGYTF,TGTGCCAGCAGCTTGTGGGGCCTGGGCTATGGCTACACCTTC
-,-,TRBV15,TRBJ2-7,CATSRGMFYEQYF,TGTGCCACCAGCAGAGGCATGTTCTACGAGCAGTACTTC
-,-,TRBV6-5,TRBJ1-3,CASRGALSGNTIYF,TGTGCCAGCAGGGGGGCACTCTCTGGAAACACCATATATTTT
-,few,TRBV6-6,TRBJ1-3,CASSLERNTIYF,TGTGCCAGCAGTTTGGAGCGAAACACCATATATTTT
-,-,TRBV7-2,TRBJ1-5,CASSFSANQPQHF,TGTGCCAGCAGCTTCAGTGCCAATCAGCCCCAGCATTTT
TRBD1,-,TRBV14,TRBJ2-7,CASSQGLRDSWKSSYEQYF,TGTGCCAGCAGCCAAGGCCTTAGGGACAGCTGGAAGAGCTCCTACGAGCAGTACTTC
-,-,TRBV19,TRBJ1-2,CASSIGTSYYGYTF,TGTGCCAGTAGTATCGGGACATCCTACTATGGCTACACCTTC
TRBD1,few,TRBV7-2,TRBJ1-2,CASSSGQTYGYTF,TGTGCCAGCAGCTCGGGACAGACCTATGGCTACACCTTC
-,-,TRBV9,TRBJ1-5,CASSVEEGLNQPQHF,TGTGCCAGCAGCGTAGAGGAGGGGCTCAATCAGCCCCAGCATTTT
TRBD1,-,TRBV3-1/TRBV3-2,TRBJ1-3,CASSRSRQGALSGNTIYF,TGTGCCAGCAGCCGCTCGAGACAGGGGGCTCTCTCTGGAAACACCATATATTTT
TRBD1,-,TRBV11-2,TRBJ1-3,CASSYGDRGTGNTIYF,TGTGCCAGCAGCTACGGGGACAGGGGAACTGGAAACACCATATATTTT
-,-,TRBV6-5,TRBJ1-1,CARSTGLNTEAFF,TGTGCCAGGTCCACAGGGCTGAACACTGAAGCTTTCTTT
-,-,TRBV5-1,TRBJ1-1,CASSLVGANTEAFF,TGCGCCAGCAGCTTAGTAGGGGCTAACACTGAAGCTTTCTTT
-,-,TRBV2,TRBJ2-7,CASRNSLGSYEQYF,TGTGCCAGCCGTAACAGCTTGGGGTCCTACGAGCAGTACTTC
TRBD1,-,TRBV6-2/TRBV6-3,TRBJ1-6,CASSYTGQGEEVLHF,TGTGCCAGCAGTTATACAGGACAGGGTGAAGAGGTCCTCCACTTT
-,-,TRBV12-3/TRBV12-4,TRBJ2-7,CASSPGPYEQYF,TGTGCCAGCAGTCCCGGGCCATACGAGCAGTACTTC
-,few,TRBV7-2,TRBJ1-5,CASSLGSYSNQPQHF,TGTGCCAGCAGCTTAGGTAGTTATAGCAATCAGCCCCAGCATTTT
-,-,TRBV7-3,TRBJ2-3,CASSGDGAGQTQYF,TGTGCCAGCAGCGGAGATGGGGCGGGGCAGACGCAGTATTTT
-,-,TRBV4-3,TRBJ2-1,CASSQVTVNNEQFF,TGCGCCAGCAGCCAAGTTACTGTTAACAATGAGCAGTTCTTC
TRBD1,-,TRBV29-1,TRBJ1-1,CSILTGEAFF,TGCAGCATTTTGACAGGGGAAGCTTTCTTT
TRBD1,-,TRBV28,TRBJ1-2,CASSLVIGGGTGGYTF,TGTGCCAGCAGTTTGGTAATAGGGGGCGGTACAGGAGGCTACACCTTC
TRBD1,-,TRBV30,TRBJ2-6,CAWSRQGAPGANVLTF,TGTGCCTGGAGTCGACAGGGGGCGCCTGGGGCCAACGTCCTGACTTTC
-,-,TRBV3-1/TRBV3-2,TRBJ1-2,CASSPTAGRGGYTF,TGTGCCAGCAGCCCCACCGCGGGCAGAGGGGGCTACACCTTC